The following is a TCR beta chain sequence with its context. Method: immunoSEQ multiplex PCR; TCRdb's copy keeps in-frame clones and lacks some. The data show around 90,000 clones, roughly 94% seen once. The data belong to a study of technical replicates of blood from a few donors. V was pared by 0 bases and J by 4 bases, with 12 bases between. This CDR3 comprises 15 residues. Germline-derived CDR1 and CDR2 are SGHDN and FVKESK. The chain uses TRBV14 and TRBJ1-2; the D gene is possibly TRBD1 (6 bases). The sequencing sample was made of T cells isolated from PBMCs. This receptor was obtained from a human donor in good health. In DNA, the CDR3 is TGTGCCAGCAGCCAAGACGGGGGGCGAGCCTATGGCTACACCTTC. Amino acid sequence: CASSQDGGRAYGYTF.